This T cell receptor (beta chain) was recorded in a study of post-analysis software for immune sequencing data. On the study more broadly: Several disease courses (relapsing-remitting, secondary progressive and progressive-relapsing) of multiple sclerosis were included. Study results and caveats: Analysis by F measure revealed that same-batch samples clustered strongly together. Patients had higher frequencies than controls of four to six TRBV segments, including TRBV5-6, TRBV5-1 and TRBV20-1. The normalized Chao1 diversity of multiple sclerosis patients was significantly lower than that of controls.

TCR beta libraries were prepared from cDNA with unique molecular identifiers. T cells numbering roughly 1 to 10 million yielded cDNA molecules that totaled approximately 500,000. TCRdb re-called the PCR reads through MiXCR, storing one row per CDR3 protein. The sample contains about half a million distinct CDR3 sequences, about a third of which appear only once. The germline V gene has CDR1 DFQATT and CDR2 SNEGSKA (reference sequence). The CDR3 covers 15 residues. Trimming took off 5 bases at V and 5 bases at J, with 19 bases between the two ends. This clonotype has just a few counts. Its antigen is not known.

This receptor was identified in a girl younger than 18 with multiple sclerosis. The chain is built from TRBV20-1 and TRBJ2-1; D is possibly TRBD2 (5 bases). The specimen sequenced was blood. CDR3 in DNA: TGCAGTGCTCCCATCCGGAGGCTTGCTAACAATGAGCAGTTCTTC. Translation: CSAPIRRLANNEQFF.